Listed below are T cell receptor beta chains from one sample, sequenced in a study of blood T cell repertoires in COVID-19. Clones were sequenced by immunoSEQ multiplex PCR, and TCRdb holds only the in-frame ones, with some missing. The table includes a few hundred thousand clones, 75% to 90% detected once. The sequenced sample was peripheral blood. Source of these receptors: a woman aged 50 to 60 who had recovered from COVID-19. CDR3s leave out the opening cysteine and the closing phenylalanine or tryptophan. Fields, in order: J gene, V gene, CDR3 protein.

TRBJ2-1	TRBV6-2/TRBV6-3	ASSLAGLYNEQF
TRBJ2-3	TRBV7-8	ASSRLAGAADTQY
TRBJ2-7	TRBV30	AWSLTGGWDEQY
TRBJ2-3	TRBV11-1	ASSFGLAGLDTQY
TRBJ1-2	TRBV7-9	ASSLAAALGVYGYT
TRBJ1-2	TRBV7-2	ASSFDRGWNYGYT
TRBJ1-5	TRBV4-2	ASSQDTRVNQPQH
TRBJ2-1	TRBV11-1	ASSHLAGGNEQF
TRBJ2-5	TRBV7-3	ASSKGQLETQY
TRBJ1-2	TRBV5-1	ASRLGGQFGGYT
TRBJ1-4	TRBV23-1	ASSQSRGQGNEKLF
TRBJ1-2	TRBV4-3	ASSQDLGHSYGYT
TRBJ2-1	TRBV6-6	ASSKRAGTGGIFGYNEQF
TRBJ2-5	TRBV7-9	ASSPGETQY
TRBJ2-7	TRBV6-5	ASSPGLAGVYEQY
TRBJ1-1	TRBV28	ASGRGGWNTEAF
TRBJ2-3	TRBV5-1	ASSLLAGGGTDTQY
TRBJ1-3	TRBV4-1	ASSLRTAGNTIY
TRBJ2-5	TRBV27	ASTTHASRETQY
TRBJ2-7	TRBV6-5	ARTGVTYEQY
TRBJ1-1	TRBV19	ASSRRQTNTEAF
TRBJ1-6	TRBV19	ASSHDRGQSPLH
TRBJ2-2	TRBV5-4	ASSRIGTGIGTGELF
TRBJ2-7	TRBV5-1	ASSLTRGGGYEQY
TRBJ1-6	TRBV6-5	ASTMGVGNSPLH
TRBJ1-1	TRBV5-1	ASRSISGNTEAF
TRBJ2-1	TRBV6-5	ASSTQAHNNEQF
TRBJ2-7	TRBV27	ASSLQGSYEQY
TRBJ1-5	TRBV30	AWSPRQGNQPQH
TRBJ2-5	TRBV29-1	SVGTSGTQY
TRBJ2-3	TRBV5-6	ASSSPGLAGAFQTDTQY